Shown below are 14 T cell receptor beta chains from a single sample sequenced in a study of cytomegalovirus exposure and HLA in healthy donors (dated by TCRdb to 2016 to 2017). Receptors were amplified or captured by the immunoSEQ multiplex PCR assay. For the multiplex PCR, a mixture combining 60 forward primers for TCR Vbeta segments and 13 reverse primers for TCR Jbeta segments was used. TCRdb obtained this table from immuneACCESS and retained in-frame rearrangements with V and J assigned. These tables miss some clones; where compared with another copy, unresolved V genes account for less than half of the shortfall, and the remainder is unexplained. The sample table contains more than 150,000 clones; only one count was recorded for less than 80% of them. The ten top clones hold about 1.5% of the sample. Sequenced sample: PBMCs. The receptors derive from a man younger than 35 in good health and CMV-seronegative.

This clone was detected only once. For the CDR3, the DNA is TGCGCCAGCAGCCATCCCGGGGGACCGGGTTCGGGCGACCCACCCCTCCACTTT. Protein sequence: CASSHPGGPGSGDPPLHF. V and J are TRBV4-1 and TRBJ1-6, with D possibly being TRBD1 (5 bases). CDR1 and CDR2 from the germline V gene are MGHRA and YSYEKL. V lost 3 bases and J 11 bases, leaving 26 bases between the germline ends. This CDR3 is 18 amino acids long.

The rearrangement joins TRBV18 to TRBJ2-5; 9 bases are shared with TRBD2. Per germline, CDR1 KGHSH and CDR2 LQKENI. The CDR3 covers 15 residues. Losses at the gene ends were 1 base for V and 5 bases for J; bases not matched to a gene: 5. CDR3 DNA sequence: TGTGCCAGCTCACCACTAGCGGGAGAAAAGGAGACCCAGTACTTC. It codes for CASSPLAGEKETQYF.

This sequence joins TRBV20-1 and TRBJ2-3; D ambiguous. V was shortened by 4 bases and J by 6 bases, with 8 bases between the two germline ends. The CDR3 totals 11 residues. The germline V gene encodes CDR1 DFQATT and CDR2 SNEGSKA (reference sequence). This CDR3 reads CSATPGDTQYF. DNA of the CDR3: TGCAGTGCTACTCCCGGTGATACGCAGTATTTT.

The chain has TRBV28 and TRBJ1-1; D remains unclear. The CDR3 is 15 amino acids. Trimming stripped 5 bases from V and 3 bases from J, with 16 bases between. Germline CDR1 is MDHEN and CDR2 is SYDVKM. The CDR3 DNA reads as TGTGCCAGCAGTACTCGGGGAGGGTGGGACACTGAAGCTTTCTTT. This encodes CASSTRGGWDTEAFF.

This clone was seen a handful of times. The CDR3 loop is CASSATGGAADTQYF. The CDR3 DNA sequence: TGTGCCAGCAGTGCGACGGGGGGGGCCGCAGATACGCAGTATTTT. The chain uses TRBV6-4 and TRBJ2-3; TRBD2 matches at 8 bases. J was trimmed by 4 bases and V by 4 bases; bases with no gene match: 7. This CDR3 is built from 15 residues. The germline CDR1 and CDR2 sequences are MRHNA and SNTAGT.

The rearrangement links TRBV7-9 to TRBJ1-2; D gene ambiguous. The V end was cut by 1 base, the J end by 8 bases, with 14 bases between. The germline V gene encodes CDR1 SEHNR and CDR2 FQNEAQ (reference sequence). The CDR3 covers 14 residues. The DNA for the CDR3 is TGTGCCAGCAGCTTAGACGTCGGAGGCTGGGGCTACACCTTC. Encoded protein: CASSLDVGGWGYTF.

The gene calls are TRBV6-1 and TRBJ1-1, with D hard to call. CDR1 is MNHNS and CDR2 is SASEGT in the germline V gene. There are 12 residues in the CDR3. V was clipped by 4 bases and J by 4 bases, with 7 bases between them. The CDR3 DNA sequence: TGTGCCAGCAGTGCCGGGAGCACTGAAGCTTTCTTT. This sequence encodes CASSAGSTEAFF.

A single count supports this clone. This rearrangement joins TRBV7-9 to TRBJ2-1, with 12 bases fitting TRBD2. The junction had 8 bases not matched to a gene; V was cut back by 5 bases and J by 3 bases. CDR1 and CDR2 from the germline V gene are SEHNR and FQNEAQ (reference sequence). The CDR3 has 17 residues. The CDR3 spells CASSLGTSGRGYNEQFF. CDR3 sequence (DNA): TGTGCCAGCAGCCTAGGGACTAGCGGGCGGGGCTACAATGAGCAGTTCTTC.

The chain has TRBV29-1 and TRBJ2-5; D is possibly TRBD1 (5 bases). Germline loops: CDR1 SQVTM, CDR2 ANQGSEA. V was pared by 3 bases and J by 2 bases, with 7 bases between. The CDR3 spans 12 residues. The CDR3 protein is CSVDRAQETQYF. CDR3 DNA: TGCAGCGTTGACAGGGCTCAAGAGACCCAGTACTTC.

V is TRBV7-6 and J is TRBJ2-1, with a possible D match to TRBD2 (5 bases). In germline, CDR1 is SGHVS, CDR2 FNYEAQ. The V and J ends lost 0 bases and 8 bases respectively, with 5 bases between them. The CDR3 is made up of 12 amino acids. The CDR3 bases are TGTGCCAGCAGCTTAGCGGAGGATGAGCAGTTCTTC. It translates to CASSLAEDEQFF.

V and J are TRBV11-2 and TRBJ2-2; the D gene is possibly TRBD1 (5 bases). Germline V gene lookup returns CDR1 SGHAT and CDR2 FQNNGV. V shed 1 base and J shed 3 bases, with 9 bases lying between them. The length of the CDR3 is 15 residues. This CDR3 reads CASSLAPTDTGELFF. CDR3 DNA sequence: TGTGCCAGCAGCTTAGCCCCGACAGACACCGGGGAGCTGTTTTTT. Filled out from reference TRBV11-2 and TRBJ2-2, the complete variable domain reads EAGVAQSPRYKIIEKRQSVAFWCNPISGHATLYWYQQILGQGPKLLIQFQNNGVVDDSQLPKDRFSAERLKGVDSTLKIQPAKLEDSAVYLCASSLAPTDTGELFFGEGSRLTVL.

This chain connects TRBV6-5 to TRBJ2-3, with 7 bases identical to TRBD2. Germline V lookup: CDR1 MNHEY, CDR2 SVGAGI. J gave up 0 bases and V 6 bases, and 3 bases lay outside the gene matches. This CDR3 is 14 amino acids long. The DNA for the CDR3 is TGTGCCAGCAGCCGCGGGGGTAGCACAGATACGCAGTATTTT. This sequence encodes CASSRGGSTDTQYF.

The rearrangement joins TRBV19 to TRBJ1-6, with a possible D match to TRBD1 (5 bases). The CDR3 length is 15 residues. V gave up 5 bases and J gave up 4 bases, with 12 bases separating them. Per the germline V gene, CDR1 is LNHDA and CDR2 is SQIVND (reference sequence). The DNA of the CDR3 is TGTGCCAGTAGTCCCAGGGAAGGGTATAATTCACCCCTCCACTTT. It codes for CASSPREGYNSPLHF.

This clone was observed a handful of times. This chain uses TRBV6-4 with TRBJ2-2; D is possibly TRBD2 (6 bases). The germline V and J ends were trimmed by 3 bases and 2 bases, with 16 bases remaining between them. The CDR3 length is 17 residues. Germline CDR1 is MRHNA and CDR2 is SNTAGT. For the CDR3, the DNA is TGTGCCAGCAGTGATTCGGGAGAGGGCCAAAACACCGGGGAGCTGTTTTTT. The encoded protein is CASSDSGEGQNTGELFF.